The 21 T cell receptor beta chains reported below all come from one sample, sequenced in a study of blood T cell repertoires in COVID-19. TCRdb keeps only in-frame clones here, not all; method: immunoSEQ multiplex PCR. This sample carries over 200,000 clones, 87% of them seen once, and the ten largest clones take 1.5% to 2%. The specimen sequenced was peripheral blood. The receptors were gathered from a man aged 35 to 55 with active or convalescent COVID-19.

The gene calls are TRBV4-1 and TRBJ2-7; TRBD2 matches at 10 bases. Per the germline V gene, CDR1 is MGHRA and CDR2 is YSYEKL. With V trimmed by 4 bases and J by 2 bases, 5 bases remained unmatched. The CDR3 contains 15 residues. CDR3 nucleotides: TGCGCCAGCAGCCGAGAAGCGGGGGGGACCTACGAGCAGTACTTC. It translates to CASSREAGGTYEQYF.

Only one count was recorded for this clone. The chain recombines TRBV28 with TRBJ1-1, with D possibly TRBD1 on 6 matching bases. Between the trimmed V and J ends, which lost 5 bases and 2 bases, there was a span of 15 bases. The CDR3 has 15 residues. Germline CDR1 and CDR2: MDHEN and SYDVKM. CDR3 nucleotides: TGTGCCAGCAGTCCCCCCGGACAGTTTAACACTGAAGCTTTCTTT. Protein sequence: CASSPPGQFNTEAFF.

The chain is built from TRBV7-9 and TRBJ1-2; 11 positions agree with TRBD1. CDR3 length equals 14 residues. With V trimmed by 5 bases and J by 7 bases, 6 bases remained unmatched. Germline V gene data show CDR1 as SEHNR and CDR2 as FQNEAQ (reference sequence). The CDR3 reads CASSRGQGEFGYTF. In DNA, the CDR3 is TGTGCCAGCAGCCGGGGACAGGGGGAGTTTGGCTACACCTTC.

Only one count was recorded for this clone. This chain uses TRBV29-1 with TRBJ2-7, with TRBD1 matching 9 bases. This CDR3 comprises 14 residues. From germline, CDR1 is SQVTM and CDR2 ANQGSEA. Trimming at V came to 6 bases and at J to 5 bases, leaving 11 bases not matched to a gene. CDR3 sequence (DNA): TGCAGCGTAGGAGCCGGGACAGGGAGGAACGAGCAGTACTTC. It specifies CSVGAGTGRNEQYF.

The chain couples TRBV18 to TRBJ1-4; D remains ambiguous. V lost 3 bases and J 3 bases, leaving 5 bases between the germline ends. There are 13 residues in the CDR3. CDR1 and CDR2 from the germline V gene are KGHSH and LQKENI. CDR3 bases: TGTGCCAGCTCACCTGGAGCTAATGAAAAACTGTTTTTT. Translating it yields CASSPGANEKLFF.

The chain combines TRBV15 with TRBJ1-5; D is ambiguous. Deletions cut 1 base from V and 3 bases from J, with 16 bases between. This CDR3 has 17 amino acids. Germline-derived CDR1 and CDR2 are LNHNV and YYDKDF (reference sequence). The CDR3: CATSRGPGGQPNQPQHF. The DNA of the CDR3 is TGTGCCACCAGCAGAGGACCGGGCGGGCAGCCCAATCAGCCCCAGCATTTT.

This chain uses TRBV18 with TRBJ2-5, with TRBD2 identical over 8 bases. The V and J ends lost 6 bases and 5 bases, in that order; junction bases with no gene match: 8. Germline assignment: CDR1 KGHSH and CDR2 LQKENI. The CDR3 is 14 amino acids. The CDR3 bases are TGTGCCAGCTCGCCCGGACTAGCCCCGGAGACCCAGTACTTC. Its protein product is CASSPGLAPETQYF.

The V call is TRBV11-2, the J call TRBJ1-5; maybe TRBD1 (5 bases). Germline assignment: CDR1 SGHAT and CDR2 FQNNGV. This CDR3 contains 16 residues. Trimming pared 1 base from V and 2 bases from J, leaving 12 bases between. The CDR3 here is CASSLGTGDRNQPQHF. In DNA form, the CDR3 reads TGTGCCAGCAGCTTAGGCACGGGGGATCGCAATCAGCCCCAGCATTTT.

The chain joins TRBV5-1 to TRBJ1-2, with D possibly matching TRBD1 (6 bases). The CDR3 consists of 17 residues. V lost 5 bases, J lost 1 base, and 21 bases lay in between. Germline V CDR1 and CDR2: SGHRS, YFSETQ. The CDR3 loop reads CASSSFEAQGGNYGYTF. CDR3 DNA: TGCGCCAGCAGTTCCTTTGAGGCACAGGGCGGTAACTATGGCTACACCTTC.

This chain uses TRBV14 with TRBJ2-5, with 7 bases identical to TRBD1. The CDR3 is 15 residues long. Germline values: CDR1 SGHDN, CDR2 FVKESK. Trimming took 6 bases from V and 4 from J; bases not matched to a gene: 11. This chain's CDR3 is CASSFRRDSGETQYF. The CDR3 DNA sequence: TGTGCCAGCAGTTTCCGAAGGGACAGCGGAGAGACCCAGTACTTC.

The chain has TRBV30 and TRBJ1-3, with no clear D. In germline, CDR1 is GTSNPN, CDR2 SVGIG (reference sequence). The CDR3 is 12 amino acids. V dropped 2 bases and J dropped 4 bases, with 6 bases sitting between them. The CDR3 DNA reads TGTGCCTGGAGTATGCAGGGAAACACCATATATTTT. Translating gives CAWSMQGNTIYF.

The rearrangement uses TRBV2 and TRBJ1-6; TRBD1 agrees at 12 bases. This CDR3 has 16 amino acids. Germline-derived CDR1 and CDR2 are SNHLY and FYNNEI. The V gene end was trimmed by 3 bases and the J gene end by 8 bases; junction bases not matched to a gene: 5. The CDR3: CASSEGQGAYYSPLHF. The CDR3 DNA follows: TGTGCCAGCAGTGAGGGACAGGGGGCTTATTATTCACCCCTCCACTTT.

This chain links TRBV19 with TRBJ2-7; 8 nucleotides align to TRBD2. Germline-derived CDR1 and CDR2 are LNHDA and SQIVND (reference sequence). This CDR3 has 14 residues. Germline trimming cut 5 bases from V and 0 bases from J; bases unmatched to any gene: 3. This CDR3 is CASSSTSGSYEQYF. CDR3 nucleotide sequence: TGTGCCAGTAGTTCCACTAGCGGCTCCTACGAGCAGTACTTC.

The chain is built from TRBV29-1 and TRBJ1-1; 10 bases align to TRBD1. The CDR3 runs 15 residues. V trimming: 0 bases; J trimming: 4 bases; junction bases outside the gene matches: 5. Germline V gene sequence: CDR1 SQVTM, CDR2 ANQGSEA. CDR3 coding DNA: TGCAGCGTTGAAGACCGTAGACAGGGGGCCACTGAAGCTTTCTTT. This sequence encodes CSVEDRRQGATEAFF.

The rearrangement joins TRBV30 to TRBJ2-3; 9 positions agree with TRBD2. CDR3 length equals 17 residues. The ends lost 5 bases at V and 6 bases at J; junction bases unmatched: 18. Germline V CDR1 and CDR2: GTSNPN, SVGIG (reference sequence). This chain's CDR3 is CAWYPGMLRGGPDTQYF. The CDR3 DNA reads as TGTGCCTGGTACCCAGGAATGTTGCGGGGGGGGCCCGATACGCAGTATTTT.

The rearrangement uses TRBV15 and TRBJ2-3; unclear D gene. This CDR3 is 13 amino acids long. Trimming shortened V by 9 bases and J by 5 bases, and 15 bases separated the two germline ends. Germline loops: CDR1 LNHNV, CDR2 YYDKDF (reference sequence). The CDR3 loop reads CATKSRIRDTQYF. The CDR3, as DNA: TGTGCCACTAAAAGCAGGATCCGAGATACGCAGTATTTT. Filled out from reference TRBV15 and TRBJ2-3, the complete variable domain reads DAMVIQNPRYQVTQFGKPVTLSCSQTLNHNVMYWYQQKSSQAPKLLFHYYDKDFNNEADTPDNFQSRRPNTSFCFLDIRSPGLGDTAMYLCATKSRIRDTQYFGPGTRLTVL.

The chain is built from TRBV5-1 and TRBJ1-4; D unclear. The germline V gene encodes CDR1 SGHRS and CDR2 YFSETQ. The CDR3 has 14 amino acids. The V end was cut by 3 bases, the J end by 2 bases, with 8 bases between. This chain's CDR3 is CASSSTATNEKLFF. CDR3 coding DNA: TGCGCCAGCAGCTCTACAGCTACTAATGAAAAACTGTTTTTT.

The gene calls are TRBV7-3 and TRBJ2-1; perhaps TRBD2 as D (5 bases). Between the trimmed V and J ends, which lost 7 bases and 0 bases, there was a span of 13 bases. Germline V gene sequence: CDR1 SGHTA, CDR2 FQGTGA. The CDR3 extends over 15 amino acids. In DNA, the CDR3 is TGTGCCAGCACCATGACGGGGAACTCCTACAATGAGCAGTTCTTC. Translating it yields CASTMTGNSYNEQFF.

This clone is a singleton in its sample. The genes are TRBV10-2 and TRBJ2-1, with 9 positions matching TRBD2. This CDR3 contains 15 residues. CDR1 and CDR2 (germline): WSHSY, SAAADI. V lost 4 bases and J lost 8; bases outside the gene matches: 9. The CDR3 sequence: CASSATGTSIDEQFF. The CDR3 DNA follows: TGCGCCAGCAGTGCAACCGGGACTAGCATCGATGAGCAGTTCTTC.

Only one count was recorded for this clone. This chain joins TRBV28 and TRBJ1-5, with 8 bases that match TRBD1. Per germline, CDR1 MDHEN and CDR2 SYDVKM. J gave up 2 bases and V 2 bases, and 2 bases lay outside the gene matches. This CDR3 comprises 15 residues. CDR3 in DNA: TGTGCCAGCAGTTTAGACAGGGGAGGCAATCAGCCCCAGCATTTT. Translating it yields CASSLDRGGNQPQHF.

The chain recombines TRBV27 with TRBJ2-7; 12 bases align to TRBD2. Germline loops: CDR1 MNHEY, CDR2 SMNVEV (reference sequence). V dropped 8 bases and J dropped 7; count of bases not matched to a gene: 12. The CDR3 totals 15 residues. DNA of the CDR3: TGTGCCAGCCGGACGCTAGCGGGGGGGCCAGGGGAGCAGTACTTC. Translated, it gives CASRTLAGGPGEQYF.